The 11 T cell receptor beta chains below all came from one sample that was sequenced in a study of blood T cell repertoires in COVID-19. Sequencing used immunoSEQ multiplex PCR; TCRdb keeps in-frame clones, though not all of them. The sample has 100,000 or so clones, around 85% seen once; the top ten hold approximately 12%. The sample consisted of peripheral blood. The source is a woman in her 70s with active or convalescent COVID-19.

The V and J genes are TRBV5-1 and TRBJ1-2, with 7 nucleotides matching TRBD1. CDR3 length: 14 amino acids. The germline V gene has CDR1 SGHRS and CDR2 YFSETQ. J lost 7 bases, V lost 0 bases, and 6 bases had no gene match. The CDR3 loop reads CASSLEYTGVGYTF. As DNA, the CDR3 is TGCGCCAGCAGCTTGGAGTATACAGGGGTTGGCTACACCTTC.

The CDR3 DNA follows: TGCGCCAGCAGCCCCGCCGGGGGACTAGCGGGGGGGACCTACAATGAGCAGTTCTTC. It yields the protein CASSPAGGLAGGTYNEQFF. The chain has TRBV5-1 and TRBJ2-1; 16 bases are a match to TRBD2. The junction had 9 bases not matched to a gene; V was cut back by 4 bases and J by 2 bases. The germline V gene encodes CDR1 SGHRS and CDR2 YFSETQ. The CDR3 totals 19 residues. Full variable domain (missing parts from reference TRBV5-1 and TRBJ2-1): KAGVTQTPRYLIKTRGQQVTLSCSPISGHRSVSWYQQTPGQGLQFLFEYFSETQRNKGNFPGRFSGRQFSNSRSEMNVSTLELGDSALYLCASSPAGGLAGGTYNEQFFGPGTRLTVL.

V usage is TRBV24-1 and J usage is TRBJ2-7, with TRBD1 matching 7 bases. The V gene end was trimmed by 4 bases and the J gene end by 6 bases; junction bases not matched to a gene: 8. CDR1 is KGHDR and CDR2 is SFDVKD in the germline V gene. This CDR3 spans 14 amino acids. The CDR3 sequence: CATSDPTGPSEQYF. In DNA, the CDR3 is TGTGCCACCAGTGACCCGACAGGGCCGTCCGAGCAGTACTTC.

CDR3: CAIRTEASTDTQYF. CDR3 sequence (DNA): TGTGCCATCAGGACAGAGGCTAGCACAGATACGCAGTATTTT. V usage is TRBV10-3 and J usage is TRBJ2-3; tentatively, D is TRBD1 (5 bases). V lost 6 bases to trimming and J lost 0 bases, with 10 bases between them. The CDR3 totals 14 residues. Germline V gene sequence: CDR1 ENHRY, CDR2 SYGVKD.

CDR3 DNA: TGCGCCAGCAGTTCCTCGGGACAGGGGATGGGGTACACTGAAGCTTTCTTT. Translated, it gives CASSSSGQGMGYTEAFF. The V gene is TRBV10-1, the J gene TRBJ1-1, with 10 bases fitting TRBD1. V shed 5 bases, J shed 3 bases, and the junction held 12 bases outside the gene matches. The CDR3 has 17 amino acids. Germline V gene sequence: CDR1 WNHNN, CDR2 SYGVQD (reference sequence).

The chain carries TRBV2 and TRBJ2-2; tentatively, D is TRBD2 (6 bases). The V and J ends lost 7 bases and 5 bases respectively, with 14 bases between them. The CDR3 has 14 residues. Germline V gives CDR1 SNHLY, CDR2 FYNNEI. Here the CDR3 reads CASTIAAPTGELFF. The CDR3 region has the DNA TGTGCCAGCACCATAGCGGCCCCAACCGGGGAGCTGTTTTTT.

This chain connects TRBV27 to TRBJ2-1; 10 bases align to TRBD1. From germline, CDR1 is MNHEY and CDR2 SMNVEV (reference sequence). The CDR3 runs 14 residues. V dropped 8 bases and J dropped 9; count of bases not matched to a gene: 10. This CDR3 is CASQGQGRGSEQFF. CDR3 coding DNA: TGTGCCAGCCAGGGACAGGGGAGGGGGAGTGAGCAGTTCTTC.

J is TRBJ1-2 and V is TRBV19, with D tentatively TRBD1 (5 bases). CDR1 and CDR2 (germline): LNHDA, SQIVND (reference sequence). The CDR3 totals 14 residues. V was clipped by 7 bases and J by 4 bases, with 16 bases between them. The CDR3 reads CASTGGTGFYGYTF. CDR3 bases: TGTGCCAGTACGGGGGGGACCGGTTTCTATGGCTACACCTTC.

This clone appeared a single time. This rearrangement joins TRBV7-9 to TRBJ1-2; 8 nucleotides agree with TRBD1. The CDR3 is 12 residues long. Trimming at V came to 5 bases and at J to 8 bases, leaving 4 bases not matched to a gene. CDR1 is SEHNR, CDR2 FQNEAQ, per germline (reference sequence). DNA for the CDR3: TGTGCCAGCAGCCGGACAGGGTACGGCTACACCTTC. Translating it yields CASSRTGYGYTF.

The chain couples TRBV18 to TRBJ1-3, with TRBD1 as a possible D gene (6 bases). V was clipped by 4 bases and J by 0 bases, with 22 bases between them. Per the germline V gene, CDR1 is KGHSH and CDR2 is LQKENI. This CDR3 has 19 residues. The CDR3 spells CASSQSRGDTLSSGNTIYF. DNA for the CDR3: TGTGCCAGCTCACAATCCAGGGGCGATACCTTGAGCTCTGGAAACACCATATATTTT.

V and J are TRBV19 and TRBJ1-5; 7 bases map to TRBD1. The trim removed 7 bases at V and 0 bases at J, leaving 9 bases unmatched. The CDR3 consists of 16 residues. Germline V gene lookup returns CDR1 LNHDA and CDR2 SQIVND (reference sequence). Here the CDR3 DNA reads TGTGCCAGTACCCTCGGACAGGTTCATAGCAATCAGCCCCAGCATTTT. Its protein is CASTLGQVHSNQPQHF.